This T cell receptor (beta chain) appears in the sequencing data of a study of cytomegalovirus exposure and HLA in healthy donors. Findings of the study overall: In a later analysis, compared with equally common non-associated chains, HLA-associated beta chains were more expanded. In an earlier analysis, in fewer than 700 donors, most V segments appeared productive either ~87% or ~30% of the time.

This clone was seen once. The antigen is unknown. Researchers ran the PCR with 60 Vbeta and 13 Jbeta primers. Sequenced by immunoSEQ multiplex PCR; TCRdb stores in-frame clones only, minus some. The sample contains about 60,000 clones, approximately 80% of which appear only once. Trimming removed 5 bases at V and 7 bases at J, with 14 bases between. Germline V gives CDR1 SEHNR, CDR2 FQNEAQ (reference sequence). There are 13 residues in the CDR3. The gene calls are TRBV7-9 and TRBJ1-2; D is uncertain. The clonotype originates from a woman aged 25 to 39 in good health and CMV-seronegative. Specimen: PBMCs. CDR3: CASSPVSASGYTF. Written as DNA, the CDR3 is TGTGCCAGCAGCCCCGTCTCGGCTAGTGGCTACACCTTC.